This is a list of T cell receptor beta chains from one sample in a study of blood T cell repertoires in COVID-19. Data came from immunoSEQ multiplex PCR; TCRdb stores just in-frame clones and leaves some out. Seen here are fewer than 450,000 clones, about 88% observed once, and the top ten hold 7% to 8%. The sequenced material came from peripheral blood. The origin of the receptors is a woman between 65 and 79 years old with COVID-19, enrolled during active disease. CDR3s include the opening cysteine and the closing phenylalanine or tryptophan. The D gene is left open where the match is weak. Size is omitted from some rows. Given values are once, few, many or a class for expanded clones.

D | size | J | V | CDR3 | DNA
. | . | TRBJ1-1 | TRBV7-8 | CASSSTERSEAFF | TGTGCCAGCAGCTCGACTGAAAGGTCCGAAGCTTTCTTT
. | . | TRBJ2-5 | TRBV3-1/TRBV3-2 | CASSQEWVQGPQYF | TGTGCCAGCAGCCAAGAGTGGGTTCAGGGGCCCCAGTACTTC
TRBD1 | few | TRBJ2-7 | TRBV9 | CASSSLGTGAGEQYF | TGTGCCAGCAGCTCGCTAGGGACAGGGGCAGGCGAGCAGTACTTC
. | . | TRBJ2-3 | TRBV5-1 | CASSLKSGPDTQYF | TGCGCCAGCAGCTTAAAATCGGGTCCAGATACGCAGTATTTT
. | . | TRBJ2-7 | TRBV11-2 | CASSFPRGPSSYEQYF | TGTGCCAGCAGCTTTCCTAGGGGCCCAAGCTCCTACGAGCAGTACTTC
. | . | TRBJ1-5 | TRBV30 | CAWSVSGWEQPQHF | TGTGCCTGGAGTGTTTCAGGGTGGGAACAGCCCCAGCATTTT
. | . | TRBJ1-3 | TRBV6-5 | CASQGTGNTIYF | TGTGCCAGTCAGGGGACCGGAAACACCATATATTTT
. | . | TRBJ2-5 | TRBV9 | CASSASAETQYF | TGTGCCAGCAGCGCGAGTGCCGAGACCCAGTACTTC
. | . | TRBJ1-1 | TRBV5-1 | CASARGAGTEAFF | TGCGCCAGCGCCCGGGGGGCGGGCACTGAAGCTTTCTTT
TRBD1 | . | TRBJ1-2 | TRBV18 | CASSPPLTGKNGYTF | TGTGCCAGCTCACCACCTCTGACAGGGAAAAATGGCTACACCTTC
. | . | TRBJ2-3 | TRBV7-8 | CASSPDTDTQYF | TGTGCCAGCAGCCCCGATACTGATACGCAGTATTTT
TRBD1 | . | TRBJ1-1 | TRBV5-1 | CASSHRDRGIRGTEAFF | TGCGCCAGCAGCCATCGGGACAGGGGAATACGGGGCACTGAAGCTTTCTTT
TRBD1 | . | TRBJ1-2 | TRBV5-1 | CASSFIGQGEGYTF | TGCGCCAGCAGCTTCATAGGACAGGGTGAAGGCTACACCTTC
. | . | TRBJ2-5 | TRBV7-9 | CASSPQVRETQYF | TGTGCCAGCAGCCCGCAGGTCAGGGAGACCCAGTACTTC
TRBD1 | . | TRBJ2-5 | TRBV24-1 | CATSDPGTGGQETQYF | TGTGCCACCAGTGATCCCGGGACAGGGGGCCAAGAGACCCAGTACTTC
. | . | TRBJ1-2 | TRBV4-2 | CASSQGDTTNYGYTF | TGTGCCAGCAGCCAAGGGGACACGACCAACTATGGCTACACCTTC
. | . | TRBJ1-1 | TRBV27 | CASSLSRQTEAFF | TGTGCCAGCAGTTTATCGAGGCAGACTGAAGCTTTCTTT
TRBD2 | once | TRBJ2-5 | TRBV6-1 | CASSEAGLAGGETQYF | TGTGCCAGCAGTGAAGCTGGACTAGCGGGGGGGGAGACCCAGTACTTC
TRBD1 | . | TRBJ2-1 | TRBV9 | CASSSTGTGYNEQFF | TGTGCCAGCAGCAGCACCGGGACAGGCTACAATGAGCAGTTCTTC
. | . | TRBJ1-2 | TRBV6-5 | CASNTRDNANYGYTF | TGTGCCAGCAACACCCGGGACAATGCTAACTATGGCTACACCTTC
TRBD1 | . | TRBJ1-1 | TRBV7-2 | CASSSTGYRGVWIEAFF | TGTGCCAGCAGCTCGACCGGGTACAGGGGGGTATGGATTGAAGCTTTCTTT
. | . | TRBJ2-3 | TRBV5-4 | CASSPIAGGSTDTQYF | TGTGCCAGCAGCCCAATAGCAGGGGGGTCCACAGATACGCAGTATTTT
. | . | TRBJ1-2 | TRBV20-1 | CSARGGDGYTF | TGCAGTGCTAGAGGCGGGGATGGCTACACCTTC
. | . | TRBJ2-2 | TRBV5-1 | CASSPQGQDATGELFF | TGCGCCAGCAGCCCCCAGGGCCAAGACGCTACCGGGGAGCTGTTTTTT
TRBD1 | . | TRBJ1-3 | TRBV5-1 | CASQEGAGGNTIYF | TGCGCCAGCCAAGAGGGGGCTGGAGGAAACACCATATATTTT
TRBD1 | . | TRBJ1-6 | TRBV7-2 | CASSSGQASSYNSPLHF | TGTGCCAGCAGTTCCGGACAGGCCAGCTCCTATAATTCACCCCTCCACTTT
TRBD1 | once | TRBJ2-7 | TRBV5-8 | CASSLDATGDEQYF | TGTGCCAGCAGCCTGGACGCTACAGGGGACGAGCAGTACTTC
. | . | TRBJ2-3 | TRBV11-2 | CASSPVRDLSTDTQYF | TGTGCCAGCAGCCCGGTACGGGACTTGAGCACAGATACGCAGTATTTT
. | . | TRBJ1-1 | TRBV5-1 | CASSFTQFLGATEAFF | TGCGCCAGCAGCTTTACTCAGTTCCTTGGGGCCACTGAAGCTTTCTTT
TRBD1 | many | TRBJ2-7 | TRBV4-2 | CASSQQGANEQYF | TGTGCCAGCAGCCAACAGGGGGCGAACGAGCAGTACTTC
TRBD1 | . | TRBJ1-1 | TRBV19 | CASSTDRENTEAFF | TGTGCCAGTAGTACGGACAGGGAGAACACTGAAGCTTTCTTT
TRBD1 | . | TRBJ2-7 | TRBV7-2 | CASSFGQAPYEQYF | TGTGCCAGCAGCTTTGGACAGGCCCCCTACGAGCAGTACTTC
TRBD1 | . | TRBJ2-3 | TRBV19 | CASRTRDRGADTQYF | TGTGCCAGTCGTACCCGGGACAGGGGGGCAGATACGCAGTATTTT
. | . | TRBJ1-5 | TRBV3-1/TRBV3-2 | CASSRSQALDGEISNQPQHF | TGTGCCAGCAGCCGGTCGCAGGCGCTGGACGGGGAAATTAGCAATCAGCCCCAGCATTTT
TRBD1 | . | TRBJ1-2 | TRBV11-2 | CASSFGGTGEGYTF | TGTGCCAGCAGTTTTGGGGGAACAGGGGAAGGCTACACCTTC